This paragraph covers one TCR beta chain sequence. What it recognizes is unknown. The sample originates from a study of OX40 agonist ivuxolimab in advanced cancers. Study summary: Mean age approximately 61 years, range roughly 20 to 85; approximately 80% male.

Repertoires were generated with immunoSEQ multiplex PCR, while TCRdb's copy carries only in-frame clones and drops some. The data contain about 99,000 clones, roughly nine tenths of them singletons. Points from the study as a whole: Also present in some nonresponders was a low level of normalized T-cell clonal expansion.

V lost 11 bases, J lost 3 bases, and 15 bases stayed unmatched. The CDR3 is 15 residues long. The germline gives CDR1 LNHDA, CDR2 SQIVND (reference sequence). The specimen comprised CD4+ or CD8+ T cells sorted from blood, sampled in a trial of the OX40 agonist ivuxolimab. The source of this sequence is an adult with an advanced solid tumor such as melanoma, head and neck, liver or kidney cancer. The chain uses TRBV19 and TRBJ1-1, with TRBD1 identical over 7 bases. The CDR3 DNA follows: TGTGCCTCGAACTCTCGCCGGGACAGTCACACTGAAGCTTTCTTT. This encodes CASNSRRDSHTEAFF.